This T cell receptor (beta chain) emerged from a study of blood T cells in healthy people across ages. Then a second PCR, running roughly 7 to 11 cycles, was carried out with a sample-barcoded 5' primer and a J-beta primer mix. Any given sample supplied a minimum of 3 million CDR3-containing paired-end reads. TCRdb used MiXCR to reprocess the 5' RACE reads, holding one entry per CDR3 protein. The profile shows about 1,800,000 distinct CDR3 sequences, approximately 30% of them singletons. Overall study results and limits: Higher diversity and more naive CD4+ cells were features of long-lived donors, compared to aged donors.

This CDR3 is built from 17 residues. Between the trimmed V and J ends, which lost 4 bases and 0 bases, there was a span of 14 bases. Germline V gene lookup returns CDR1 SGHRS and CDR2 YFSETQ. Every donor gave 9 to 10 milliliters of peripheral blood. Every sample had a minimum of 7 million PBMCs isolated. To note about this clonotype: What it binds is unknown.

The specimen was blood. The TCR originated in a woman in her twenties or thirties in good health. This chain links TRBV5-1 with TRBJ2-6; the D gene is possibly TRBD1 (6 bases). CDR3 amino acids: CASSTGHTGSGANVLTF. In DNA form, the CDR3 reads TGCGCCAGCAGCACGGGACATACCGGCTCTGGGGCCAACGTCCTGACTTTC.